These T cell receptor beta chains were read from a single sample in a study of identifying expanded T cells in peripheral blood. Using immunoSEQ multiplex PCR, the repertoire was profiled, and TCRdb retains in-frame clones only, with some absent. The sample comprises approximately 100,000 clones, around nine tenths of which are singletons, and 17% rests with the top ten. The sequenced sample consisted of blood. Every receptor here comes from a person aged 18-69 years in good health. Both conserved end residues are part of each CDR3. Each record gives: J gene, V gene, clone size, D gene, CDR3 protein, CDR3 DNA. The D gene is left open where the match is weak. Some rows mark clone size as missing; the rest say once, few, many or name a class of expanded clone.

>TRBJ2-5|TRBV5-1|.|TRBD2
CASSLLSSGGARETQYF
TGCGCCAGCAGCTTGCTATCGAGCGGGGGGGCACGGGAGACCCAGTACTTC
>TRBJ1-3|TRBV6-5|.|.
CASSYGGAPGNTIYF
TGTGCCAGCAGTTACGGAGGGGCGCCGGGAAACACCATATATTTT
>TRBJ1-2|TRBV7-2|once|.
CASSLDYGGLNYGYTF
TGTGCCAGCAGCTTAGACTATGGGGGGTTGAACTATGGCTACACCTTC
>TRBJ2-6|TRBV29-1|.|.
CSVAGEGMSSGANVLTF
TGCAGCGTCGCAGGGGAAGGGATGTCCTCTGGGGCCAACGTCCTGACTTTC
>TRBJ2-7|TRBV6-5|.|TRBD2
CASRIAGAADEQYF
TGTGCCAGCAGGATAGCGGGGGCCGCGGACGAGCAGTACTTC
>TRBJ1-1|TRBV18|.|.
CASSPGTDLMNTEAFF
TGTGCCAGCTCACCGGGGACGGACCTTATGAACACTGAAGCTTTCTTT
>TRBJ1-5|TRBV18|.|.
CASSIGVGDDQPQHF
TGTGCCAGCTCCATCGGAGTCGGGGATGATCAGCCCCAGCATTTT
>TRBJ2-5|TRBV18|.|.
CASSPGAVEETQYF
TGTGCCAGCTCACCAGGGGCCGTTGAGGAGACCCAGTACTTC
>TRBJ1-1|TRBV5-6|.|TRBD1
CASSSGGQERAFF
TGTGCCAGCAGCTCCGGAGGACAGGAAAGGGCTTTCTTT
>TRBJ2-4|TRBV21-1|.|.
CASSQGLAESPIAKNIQYF
TGTGCCAGCAGCCAAGGGCTAGCGGAGAGTCCCATAGCCAAAAACATTCAGTACTTC
>TRBJ2-2|TRBV21-1|.|.
CASSKGTDNTGELFF
TGTGCCAGCAGCAAAGGGACAGATAACACCGGGGAGCTGTTTTTT
>TRBJ1-1|TRBV6-5|.|.
CASSWESNTEAFF
TGTGCCAGCAGTTGGGAGTCGAACACTGAAGCTTTCTTT
>TRBJ1-2|TRBV5-4|.|.
CASSSDIYGYTF
TGTGCCAGCAGCTCGGACATCTATGGCTACACCTTC
>TRBJ1-2|TRBV5-6|.|.
CASSLGTRYNYGYTF
TGTGCCAGCAGCTTGGGAACACGATATAACTATGGCTACACCTTC
>TRBJ1-2|TRBV15|few|.
CATSSSKRDINGYTF
TGTGCCACCAGCAGTTCGAAACGGGACATAAATGGCTACACCTTC
>TRBJ2-7|TRBV29-1|.|TRBD2
CSPIRTSGEPYEQYF
TGCAGCCCGATTAGGACTAGCGGGGAACCCTACGAGCAGTACTTC
>TRBJ1-2|TRBV28|few|.
CASSFGWDTYGYTF
TGTGCCAGCAGTTTTGGTTGGGACACCTATGGCTACACCTTC
>TRBJ2-3|TRBV5-1|.|.
CASSLGGRARTDTQYF
TGCGCCAGCAGCTTGGGGGGCAGGGCCCGTACAGATACGCAGTATTTT
>TRBJ1-3|TRBV9|few|TRBD1
CASSSTGSVGNTIYF
TGTGCCAGCAGCTCGACAGGGTCCGTTGGAAACACCATATATTTT
>TRBJ2-6|TRBV10-1|few|.
CASSEAHRGGLTSGANVLTF
TGCGCCAGCAGTGAGGCGCACCGTGGGGGGCTAACCTCTGGGGCCAACGTCCTGACTTTC
>TRBJ1-2|TRBV6-5|.|TRBD1
CASSLTGLYGYTF
TGTGCCAGCAGCCTGACAGGGCTCTATGGCTACACCTTC
>TRBJ1-2|TRBV19|.|TRBD1
CASSMTGYAYGYTF
TGTGCCAGTAGTATGACAGGGTACGCCTATGGCTACACCTTC
>TRBJ2-2|TRBV18|.|TRBD2
CASSPPGGYDTGELFF
TGTGCCAGCTCACCACCGGGGGGGTACGACACCGGGGAGCTGTTTTTT
>TRBJ2-3|TRBV14|once|TRBD2
CASGEGSTDTQYF
TGTGCCAGCGGGGAGGGCTCCACAGATACGCAGTATTTT
>TRBJ2-7|TRBV15|.|.
CATSRGSGDEQYF
TGTGCCACCAGCAGAGGTTCGGGGGACGAGCAGTACTTC
>TRBJ2-7|TRBV7-8|.|.
CASILAPLGLLDTSYEQYF
TGTGCCAGCATCTTGGCCCCCCTTGGTCTACTAGACACCTCCTACGAGCAGTACTTC
>TRBJ2-5|TRBV7-2|.|.
CASSLGPGVVETQYF
TGTGCCAGCAGCTTAGGGCCAGGGGTTGTGGAGACCCAGTACTTC
>TRBJ1-2|TRBV11-1|.|.
CASSLGDYGYTF
TGTGCCAGCAGCTTGGGAGACTATGGCTACACCTTC
>TRBJ2-5|TRBV5-4|.|.
CASSLRDQETQYF
TGTGCCAGCAGCTTGCGGGATCAAGAGACCCAGTACTTC
>TRBJ1-2|TRBV6-1|many|TRBD1
CASSEEAGQVHGYTF
TGTGCCAGCAGTGAAGAGGCAGGACAGGTACATGGCTACACCTTC
>TRBJ2-2|TRBV10-1|.|.
CASHPGGAGRTGELFF
TGCGCCAGCCACCCCGGAGGGGCAGGGAGGACCGGGGAGCTGTTTTTT
>TRBJ2-1|TRBV10-3|.|.
CAISEAHQGGNEQFF
TGTGCCATCAGTGAAGCACATCAAGGGGGCAATGAGCAGTTCTTC
>TRBJ1-5|TRBV6-5|.|.
CASSYSNQQPQHF
TGTGCCAGCAGTTACTCGAACCAACAGCCCCAGCATTTT
>TRBJ2-7|TRBV19|.|.
CASSIVLVGAPLRAYEQYF
TGTGCCAGTAGTATAGTATTGGTAGGGGCACCACTGAGGGCCTACGAGCAGTACTTC
>TRBJ1-5|TRBV7-2|once|.
CASSRQGSNQPQHF
TGTGCCAGCAGCCGTCAGGGGAGCAATCAGCCCCAGCATTTT
>TRBJ2-7|TRBV7-9|.|TRBD1
CASWGQGTYEQYF
TGTGCCAGTTGGGGACAGGGTACCTACGAGCAGTACTTC
>TRBJ2-7|TRBV4-3|.|.
CASSQEYYQYSYEQYF
TGCGCCAGCAGCCAAGAATATTACCAGTACTCCTACGAGCAGTACTTC
>TRBJ2-5|TRBV7-8|few|TRBD2
CASSLRLAGGTETQYF
TGTGCCAGCAGCTTAAGACTAGCGGGGGGGACAGAGACCCAGTACTTC
>TRBJ1-6|TRBV6-5|.|.
CASRVGGKRGSPLHF
TGTGCCAGCAGAGTTGGGGGGAAGAGGGGATCACCCCTCCACTTT
>TRBJ1-2|TRBV28|few|TRBD1
CASSLAAGGYGYTF
TGTGCCAGCAGTTTAGCGGCAGGGGGCTATGGCTACACCTTC
>TRBJ1-5|TRBV7-2|.|.
CASSLFAGVGQPQHF
TGTGCCAGCAGCTTATTTGCGGGGGTCGGCCAGCCCCAGCATTTT
>TRBJ2-1|TRBV29-1|.|.
CSVFTLRGTPYNEQFF
TGCAGCGTTTTTACCCTACGGGGGACTCCCTACAATGAGCAGTTCTTC
>TRBJ1-6|TRBV30|few|.
CAWSVGSPLHF
TGTGCCTGGAGTGTCGGCTCACCCCTCCACTTT
>TRBJ2-1|TRBV6-1|.|.
CASRGGSSYNEQFF
TGTGCCAGCAGGGGCGGCAGTTCCTACAATGAGCAGTTCTTC
>TRBJ2-3|TRBV28|.|TRBD2
CASTTGTSSPSDTQYF
TGTGCCAGCACTACTGGGACTAGTAGTCCATCGGATACGCAGTATTTT
>TRBJ1-2|TRBV4-3|.|.
CASSQDINYGYTF
TGCGCCAGCAGCCAAGATATTAACTATGGCTACACCTTC
>TRBJ2-2|TRBV7-2|.|TRBD1
CASTQGNRGTGELFF
TGTGCCAGCACCCAGGGGAACAGGGGCACCGGGGAGCTGTTTTTT
>TRBJ2-1|TRBV7-7|once|.
CASSLAWGNEQFF
TGTGCCAGCAGCTTAGCGTGGGGTAATGAGCAGTTCTTC
>TRBJ2-1|TRBV10-3|.|TRBD2
CAIGAAGAGNEQFF
TGTGCCATAGGGGCAGCGGGGGCGGGGAATGAGCAGTTCTTC
>TRBJ1-5|TRBV16|.|.
CASSQGLSNQPQHF
TGTGCCAGCAGCCAAGGCCTCAGCAATCAGCCCCAGCATTTT
>TRBJ2-7|TRBV2|.|TRBD1
CASSGTGYNEQYF
TGTGCCAGCTCCGGGACAGGGTACAACGAGCAGTACTTC
>TRBJ2-3|TRBV6-5|.|TRBD1
CASRSQGTQYF
TGTGCCAGCAGATCACAGGGGACCCAGTATTTT
>TRBJ2-3|TRBV5-1|.|.
CASSLFIPTDTQYF
TGCGCCAGCAGCTTGTTCATTCCCACAGATACGCAGTATTTT
>TRBJ2-2|TRBV28|.|.
CASRYTGELFF
TGTGCCAGCAGGTACACCGGGGAGCTGTTTTTT
>TRBJ2-7|TRBV28|.|.
CASSLYGPFGSSYEQYF
TGTGCCAGCAGTTTATATGGGCCGTTTGGGAGCTCCTACGAGCAGTACTTC
>TRBJ2-1|TRBV7-2|.|TRBD2
CASSLSGGAYNEQFF
TGTGCCAGCAGCCTTAGCGGGGGGGCCTACAATGAGCAGTTCTTC
>TRBJ1-5|TRBV28|.|TRBD1
CASSFRGGGNQPQHF
TGTGCCAGCAGTTTCAGGGGGGGAGGCAATCAGCCCCAGCATTTT
>TRBJ1-5|TRBV6-1|.|TRBD1
CASSRQGQLEPQHF
TGTGCCAGCAGCCGACAGGGGCAGCTGGAGCCCCAGCATTTT